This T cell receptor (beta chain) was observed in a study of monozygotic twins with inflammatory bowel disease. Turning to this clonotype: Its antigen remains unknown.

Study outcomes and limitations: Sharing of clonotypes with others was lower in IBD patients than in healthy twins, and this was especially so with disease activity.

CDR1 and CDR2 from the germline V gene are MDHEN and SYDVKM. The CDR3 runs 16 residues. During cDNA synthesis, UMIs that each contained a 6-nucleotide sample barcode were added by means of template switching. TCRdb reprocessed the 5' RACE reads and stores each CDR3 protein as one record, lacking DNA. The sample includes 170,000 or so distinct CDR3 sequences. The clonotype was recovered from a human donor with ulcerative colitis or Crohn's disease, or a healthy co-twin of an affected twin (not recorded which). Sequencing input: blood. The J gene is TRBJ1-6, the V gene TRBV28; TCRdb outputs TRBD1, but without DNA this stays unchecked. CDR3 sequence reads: CASRSGTGDLRSPLHF.